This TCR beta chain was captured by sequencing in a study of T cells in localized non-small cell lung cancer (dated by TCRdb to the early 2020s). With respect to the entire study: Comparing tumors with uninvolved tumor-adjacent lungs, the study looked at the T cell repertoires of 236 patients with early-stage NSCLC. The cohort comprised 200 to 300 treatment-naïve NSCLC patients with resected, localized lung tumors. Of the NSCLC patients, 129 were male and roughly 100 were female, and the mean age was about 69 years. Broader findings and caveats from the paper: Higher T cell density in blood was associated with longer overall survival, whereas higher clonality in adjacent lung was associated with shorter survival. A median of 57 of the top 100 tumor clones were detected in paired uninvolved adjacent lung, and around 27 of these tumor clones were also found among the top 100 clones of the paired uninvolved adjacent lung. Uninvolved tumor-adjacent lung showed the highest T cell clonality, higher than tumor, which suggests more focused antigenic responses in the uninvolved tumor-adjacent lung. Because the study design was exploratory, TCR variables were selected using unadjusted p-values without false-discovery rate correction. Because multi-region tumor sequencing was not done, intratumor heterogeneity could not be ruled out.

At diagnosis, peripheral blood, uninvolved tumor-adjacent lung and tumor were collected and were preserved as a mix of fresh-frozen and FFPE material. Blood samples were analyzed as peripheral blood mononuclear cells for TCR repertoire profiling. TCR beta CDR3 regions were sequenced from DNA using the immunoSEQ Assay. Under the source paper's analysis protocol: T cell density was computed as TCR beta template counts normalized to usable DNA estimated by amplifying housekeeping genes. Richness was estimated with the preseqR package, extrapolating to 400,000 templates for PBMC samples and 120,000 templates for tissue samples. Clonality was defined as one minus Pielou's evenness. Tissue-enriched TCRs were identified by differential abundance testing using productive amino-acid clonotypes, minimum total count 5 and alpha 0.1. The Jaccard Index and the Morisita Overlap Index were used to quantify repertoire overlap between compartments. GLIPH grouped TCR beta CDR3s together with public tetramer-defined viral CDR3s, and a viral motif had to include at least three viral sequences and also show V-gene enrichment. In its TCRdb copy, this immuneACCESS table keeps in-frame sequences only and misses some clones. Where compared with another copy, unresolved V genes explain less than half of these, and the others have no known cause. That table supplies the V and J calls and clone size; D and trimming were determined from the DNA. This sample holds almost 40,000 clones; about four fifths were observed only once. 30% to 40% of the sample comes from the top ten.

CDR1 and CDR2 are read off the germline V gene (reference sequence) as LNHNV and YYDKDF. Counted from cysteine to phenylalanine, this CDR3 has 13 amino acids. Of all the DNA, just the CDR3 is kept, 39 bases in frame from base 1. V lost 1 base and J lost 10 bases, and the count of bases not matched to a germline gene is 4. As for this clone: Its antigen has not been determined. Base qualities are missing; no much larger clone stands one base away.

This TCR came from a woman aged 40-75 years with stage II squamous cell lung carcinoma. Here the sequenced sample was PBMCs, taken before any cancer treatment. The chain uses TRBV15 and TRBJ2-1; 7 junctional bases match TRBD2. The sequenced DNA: TGTGCCACCAGCAGAGGGGGAGGGCCCGAGCAGTTCTTC. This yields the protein CATSRGGGPEQFF.